This is a list of T cell receptor beta chains from one sample in a study of OX40 agonist ivuxolimab in advanced cancers. Data came from immunoSEQ multiplex PCR; TCRdb stores just in-frame clones and leaves some out. The sample consists of more than 85,000 clones, roughly nine tenths of them appearing once. Sample: CD4+ or CD8+ T cells sorted from blood, taken in a trial of the OX40 agonist ivuxolimab. These receptors were collected from an adult with an advanced solid tumor such as melanoma, head and neck, liver or kidney cancer. CDR3s include the opening cysteine and the closing phenylalanine or tryptophan. The D gene is left open where the match is weak. A row's size may be missing; if present it is once, few, many or a size class.

CDR3nt: TGTGCCAGCAGCCCCCGCTGGGGACAGGGGGCTTCTACGGGTGAGCAGTACTTC
CDR3aa: CASSPRWGQGASTGEQYF
v_gene: TRBV11-2
d_gene: TRBD1
j_gene: TRBJ2-7
len: 18
abundance: -

CDR3nt: TGCGCCAGCAGCCAAGATACCCGCACCGGGGAGCTGTTTTTT
CDR3aa: CASSQDTRTGELFF
v_gene: TRBV4-3
d_gene: -
j_gene: TRBJ2-2
len: 14
abundance: -

CDR3nt: TGTGCCAGCAGCTTTAGCGTGAATGAGCAGTTCTTC
CDR3aa: CASSFSVNEQFF
v_gene: TRBV5-6
d_gene: -
j_gene: TRBJ2-1
len: 12
abundance: -

CDR3nt: TGTGCCAGCACCAAAAGGCGTCCCTACGAGCAGTACTTC
CDR3aa: CASTKRRPYEQYF
v_gene: TRBV6-1
d_gene: -
j_gene: TRBJ2-7
len: 13
abundance: -

CDR3nt: TGTGCCAGCAGCCAACTCGGACAGGGTGGCTCTGGAAACACCATATATTTT
CDR3aa: CASSQLGQGGSGNTIYF
v_gene: TRBV27
d_gene: TRBD1
j_gene: TRBJ1-3
len: 17
abundance: once

CDR3nt: TGTGCCAGCAGTTACTCGATGGGGATTGGGACCGGGGAGCTGTTTTTT
CDR3aa: CASSYSMGIGTGELFF
v_gene: TRBV6-6
d_gene: -
j_gene: TRBJ2-2
len: 16
abundance: -

CDR3nt: TGTGCCAGCAGCCCCGGCCCGCAAGGGGAGCTGTTTTTT
CDR3aa: CASSPGPQGELFF
v_gene: TRBV7-2
d_gene: -
j_gene: TRBJ2-2
len: 13
abundance: -

CDR3nt: TGTGCCAGCAGCCCGGGAGGAGGGATCCAAGAGACCCAGTACTTC
CDR3aa: CASSPGGGIQETQYF
v_gene: TRBV11-3
d_gene: TRBD2
j_gene: TRBJ2-5
len: 15
abundance: -

CDR3nt: TGTGCCAGCAGCTTACCGGGACCGTCCTTGTACGAGCAGTACTTC
CDR3aa: CASSLPGPSLYEQYF
v_gene: TRBV13
d_gene: -
j_gene: TRBJ2-7
len: 15
abundance: once

CDR3nt: TGCGCCAGCAGCGGACAGCTTGCCTACGAGCAGTACTTC
CDR3aa: CASSGQLAYEQYF
v_gene: TRBV5-1
d_gene: -
j_gene: TRBJ2-7
len: 13
abundance: once

CDR3nt: TGTGCCAGCAGGATGGAACAAACCGGGGAGCTGTTTTTT
CDR3aa: CASRMEQTGELFF
v_gene: TRBV2
d_gene: -
j_gene: TRBJ2-2
len: 13
abundance: -

CDR3nt: TGTGCCAGCAGCCTGGAGGAGGGTCGCCGCTCCGAGCAGTACTTC
CDR3aa: CASSLEEGRRSEQYF
v_gene: TRBV28
d_gene: -
j_gene: TRBJ2-7
len: 15
abundance: -

CDR3nt: TGTGCCAGCAGACCCACAGGGAATCAGCCCCAGCATTTT
CDR3aa: CASRPTGNQPQHF
v_gene: TRBV6-5
d_gene: -
j_gene: TRBJ1-5
len: 13
abundance: once

CDR3nt: TGTGCCAGTAGTATATCGGAGGTTAGCAATCAGCCCCAGCATTTT
CDR3aa: CASSISEVSNQPQHF
v_gene: TRBV19
d_gene: -
j_gene: TRBJ1-5
len: 15
abundance: -

CDR3nt: TGTGCCACCGAGCAGGGGGCATACTATGGCTACACCTTC
CDR3aa: CATEQGAYYGYTF
v_gene: TRBV2
d_gene: TRBD1
j_gene: TRBJ1-2
len: 13
abundance: -

CDR3nt: TGTGCCAGCAGCTTGGTAGCTAGCGGAGCTAGCACAGATACGCAGTATTTT
CDR3aa: CASSLVASGASTDTQYF
v_gene: TRBV5-6
d_gene: TRBD2
j_gene: TRBJ2-3
len: 17
abundance: -

CDR3nt: TGTGCCAGCAGCCACCTGGGACTAGCGGGAATGAATGAGCAGTTCTTC
CDR3aa: CASSHLGLAGMNEQFF
v_gene: TRBV7-9
d_gene: TRBD2
j_gene: TRBJ2-1
len: 16
abundance: -

CDR3nt: TGTGCCAGCACCTTCGGACCTAACACCGGGGAGCTGTTTTTT
CDR3aa: CASTFGPNTGELFF
v_gene: TRBV5-6
d_gene: -
j_gene: TRBJ2-2
len: 14
abundance: -

CDR3nt: TGTGCCAGCAGCTTTGGGACGACCTCCTACGAGCAGTACTTC
CDR3aa: CASSFGTTSYEQYF
v_gene: TRBV7-2
d_gene: -
j_gene: TRBJ2-7
len: 14
abundance: few

CDR3nt: TGTGCCAGCAGCATAGCGGGAGAGAACTACGAGCAGTACTTC
CDR3aa: CASSIAGENYEQYF
v_gene: TRBV2
d_gene: TRBD2
j_gene: TRBJ2-7
len: 14
abundance: -

CDR3nt: TGTGCCAGCAGTGAAGGGACTAGCGCGAGCACAGATACGCAGTATTTT
CDR3aa: CASSEGTSASTDTQYF
v_gene: TRBV25-1
d_gene: TRBD2
j_gene: TRBJ2-3
len: 16
abundance: -

CDR3nt: TGCGCCAGCAGGGGGGGGACAGGCTCCTACGAGCAGTACTTC
CDR3aa: CASRGGTGSYEQYF
v_gene: TRBV28
d_gene: -
j_gene: TRBJ2-7
len: 14
abundance: -

CDR3nt: TGCGCCAGCAGCCTAGGGACCGACGCCTACAATGAGCAGTTCTTC
CDR3aa: CASSLGTDAYNEQFF
v_gene: TRBV5-1
d_gene: -
j_gene: TRBJ2-1
len: 15
abundance: -